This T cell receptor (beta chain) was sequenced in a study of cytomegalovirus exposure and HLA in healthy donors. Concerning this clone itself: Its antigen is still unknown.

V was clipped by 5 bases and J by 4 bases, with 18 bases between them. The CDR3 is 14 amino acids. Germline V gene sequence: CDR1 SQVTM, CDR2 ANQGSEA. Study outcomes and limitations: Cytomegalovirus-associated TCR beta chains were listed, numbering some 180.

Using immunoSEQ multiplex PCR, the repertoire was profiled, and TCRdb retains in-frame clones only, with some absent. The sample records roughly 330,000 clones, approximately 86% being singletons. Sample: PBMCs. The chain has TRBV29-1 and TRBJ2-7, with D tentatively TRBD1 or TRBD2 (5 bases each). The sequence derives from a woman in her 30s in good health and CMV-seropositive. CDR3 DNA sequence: TGCAGCGTTCAAGCCCGGGACGGCGGGTACGAGCAGTACTTC. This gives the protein CSVQARDGGYEQYF.